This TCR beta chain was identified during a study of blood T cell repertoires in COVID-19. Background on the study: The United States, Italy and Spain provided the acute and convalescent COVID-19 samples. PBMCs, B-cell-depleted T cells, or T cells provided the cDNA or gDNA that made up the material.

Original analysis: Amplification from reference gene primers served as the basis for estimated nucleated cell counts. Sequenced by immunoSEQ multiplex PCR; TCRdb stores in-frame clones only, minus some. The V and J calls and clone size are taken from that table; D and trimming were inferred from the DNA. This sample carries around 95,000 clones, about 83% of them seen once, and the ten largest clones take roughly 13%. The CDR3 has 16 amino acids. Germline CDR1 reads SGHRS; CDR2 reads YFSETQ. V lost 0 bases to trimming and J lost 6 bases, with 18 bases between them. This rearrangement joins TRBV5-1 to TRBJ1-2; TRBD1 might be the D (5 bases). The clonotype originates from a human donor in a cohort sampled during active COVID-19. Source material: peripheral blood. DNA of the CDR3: TGCGCCAGCAGCTTGGTTTCGGTCGGGGGGAGCGATGGCTACACCTTC. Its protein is CASSLVSVGGSDGYTF.